This T cell receptor beta chain derives from a study of CD8+CD57+ T cells in acquired aplastic anemia. Study-wide context: Average DNA yield from sorted CD4+ and CD8+ cells was approximately 3 ug. General study results and limits: Patients and controls were found to share more than 25 CD8+ CDR3 sequences. No significant difference in CD8+ Simpson's diversity was found between patients and controls.

TCR beta VDJ combinations and CDR3 sequences were profiled from genomic DNA. Each CDR3 protein is one row after TCRdb ran MiXCR on the reads. The sample contains 90,000 to 150,000 distinct CDR3 sequences, 50% to 70% of which appear only once. This clonotype was found many times. Its antigen remains unknown. The CDR3 has 12 amino acids. V lost 1 base and J lost 11, with 8 bases in between. CDR1 and CDR2 from the germline V gene are KGHDR and SFDVKD. Only patients with CD8+CD57+ cell expansion on flow cytometry were chosen for sequencing. The diagnosis in all patients was severe acquired aplastic anemia. Sample: sorted CD4+, CD8+, or CD8+CD57+ T cells (not recorded which) from PBMCs. This sequence joins TRBV24-1 and TRBJ2-4; unclear D gene. The receptor's source is a human donor with aplastic anemia. DNA of the CDR3: TGTGCCACCAGTGATTTAGGATTGGTTCAGTACTTC. Protein sequence: CATSDLGLVQYF.